This T cell receptor beta chain was documented in a study of blood T cell repertoires in COVID-19 (dated by TCRdb to between 2020 and 2021). With respect to the entire study: The collaborator samples originated in the United States, Italy and Spain and spanned the acute and convalescent phases of COVID-19. The prospective study material was composed of cDNA or gDNA derived from T cells, B-cell-depleted T cells, or PBMCs. Deeply sampled blood TCRbeta repertoires from subjects exposed to, actively infected with, or recovered from COVID-19 were included in the dataset. The repertoires were released in a freely available public database intended as a resource for research on the immune response to SARS-CoV-2. The samples were drawn from two sources: the first 160 participants of the ongoing ImmuneRACE study, and approximately 1,300 subjects contributed by 6 global collaborators. A de-identified subject ID, COVID-19 status, age in years and sex were almost always included in the sample metadata. Where HLA class I and class II types were available, the types were taken from metadata supplied by the sample provider, not from assay-based typing. Broader findings and caveats from the paper: The amount of clinical and demographic metadata varied by source and participant and was provided uncurated.

Collaborating institutions collected whole blood in K2EDTA tubes following their own protocols. For TCRbeta analysis, collaborators shipped samples as frozen whole blood, isolated PBMCs, or DNA extracted from either of those sample types. This clone came up a few times. The antigen this receptor binds is unknown. No qualities accompany the bases; no much larger clone lies one base away. TCRbeta CDR3 regions were amplified from genomic DNA by means of the immunoSEQ Assay, a bias-controlled multiplex PCR. The authors processed their data as follows. Within the assay, amplification of reference gene primers was used to estimate how many nucleated cells each sample contained. Sequence reads were collapsed and filtered to measure the absolute abundance of every unique TCRbeta CDR3 rearrangement. For each sample, productive Simpson clonality was calculated by taking the square root of Simpson's diversity index across productive rearrangements. TCRdb's version of the immuneACCESS table is confined to in-frame rearrangements and falls short of the full clone set. An unresolved V gene accounts for under half of the shortfall where checked; the remainder is of unknown origin. The V and J calls and clone size were taken over from that table, and D and trimming were inferred from the DNA. The sample includes about 190,000 clones, with 75% to 90% observed a single time. The ten largest clones take up 6% to 8.5% of the sample.

Sequencing was performed on peripheral blood. The clonotype originates from a man in his sixties with acute or convalescent COVID-19.

The bases are TGTGCCAGCAGCGTAGTTCCCCCGGGGCGGGGTTATGGCTACACCTTC. Protein translation: CASSVVPPGRGYGYTF. Recombination linked TRBV9 to TRBJ1-2; TRBD1 is a weak D gene call, 5 bases matching. The germline V gene gives CDR1 as SGDLS and CDR2 as YYNGEE. Trimming takes 0 bases from V and 5 bases from J, and the germline ends sit 17 bases apart. CDR3 length: 16 amino acids, cysteine to phenylalanine. The retained sequence is limited to the CDR3, 48 bases, with the frame set at the first base.